Described below is a single T cell receptor beta chain sequence and its context. The PCR template was genomic DNA. Amplification of the beta chain CDR3 used 30 forward and 13 reverse multiplex primers. Each CDR3 protein is one row after TCRdb ran MiXCR on the multiplex PCR reads. The profile shows more than 250,000 distinct CDR3 sequences, roughly 50% of them singletons. These data belong to a study of type 1 and type 2 diabetes patients. About the research overall: The cohort mixed type 1 diabetes, type 2 diabetes and nondiabetic donors. T cells were magnetically sorted from PBMCs as CD4+ or CD8+ subsets.

CDR1 and CDR2 from the germline V gene are SNHLY and FYNNEI. The ends were cut back, 2 bases at V and 3 bases at J, with 10 bases in the middle. This CDR3 has 14 amino acids. Peripheral blood, about 9.7 milliliters per participant, was collected. The sequenced sample consisted of peripheral blood mononuclear cells (PBMCs). The chain employs TRBV2 and TRBJ2-5; D unresolved. This TCR was sampled from a man aged 18 to 29 with type 2 diabetes. CDR3 loop: CASSEYGGEETQYF. CDR3 sequence (DNA): TGTGCCAGCAGTGAATATGGCGGTGAAGAGACCCAGTACTTC.